This is a list of T cell receptor beta chains from one sample in a study of blood T cell repertoires in COVID-19. The protocol was immunoSEQ multiplex PCR, while the TCRdb copy is restricted to in-frame clones and leaves out a portion. This sample carries around 400,000 clones, 80% to 85% of them seen once, and the ten largest clones take about 5%. Sequencing was done on a sample of PBMCs or T cells enriched from blood (not recorded which). The receptors here all came from a woman between 45 and 65 years old who had recovered from COVID-19. The CDR3 runs from the conserved cysteine through the conserved F or W. A D gene is named only where the DNA matches it firmly. The size field is filled for only some rows; it gives once, few, many or a size class.

CDR3nt: TGTGCCAGCCTACAGCGGGGACAAGAGACCCAGTACTTC; CDR3aa: CASLQRGQETQYF; d_gene: TRBD2; abundance: .; j_gene: TRBJ2-5; v_gene: TRBV12-3/TRBV12-4
CDR3nt: TGCGCCAGCAGCCCATGGCGGGGGGGCTCTCGGACAGATACGCAGTATTTT; CDR3aa: CASSPWRGGSRTDTQYF; d_gene: TRBD2; abundance: .; j_gene: TRBJ2-3; v_gene: TRBV4-1
CDR3nt: TGTGCCAGCAGTTACTCTAGGGGACACCTCAATTCACCCCTCCACTTT; CDR3aa: CASSYSRGHLNSPLHF; d_gene: .; abundance: .; j_gene: TRBJ1-6; v_gene: TRBV6-5
CDR3nt: TGTGCCAGCAGAAGACAGCCCCACTCCTACGAGCAGTACTTC; CDR3aa: CASRRQPHSYEQYF; d_gene: .; abundance: .; j_gene: TRBJ2-7; v_gene: TRBV6-5
CDR3nt: TGTGCCAGCAGAAGGGACAGACATCAGCCCCAGCATTTT; CDR3aa: CASRRDRHQPQHF; d_gene: TRBD1; abundance: .; j_gene: TRBJ1-5; v_gene: TRBV6-5
CDR3nt: TGTGCCAGCAGTTTAAGGCCAGGGGGGACCTATAATTCACCCCTCCACTTT; CDR3aa: CASSLRPGGTYNSPLHF; d_gene: TRBD1; abundance: .; j_gene: TRBJ1-6; v_gene: TRBV7-8
CDR3nt: TGTGCCAGCAGCTTGTCCTCAACGGGCAATCAGCCCCAGCATTTT; CDR3aa: CASSLSSTGNQPQHF; d_gene: .; abundance: .; j_gene: TRBJ1-5; v_gene: TRBV5-5
CDR3nt: TGCAGTGCTAGTAGCGGGAGCCGGTCCCGGGAGCTGTTTTTT; CDR3aa: CSASSGSRSRELFF; d_gene: TRBD2; abundance: .; j_gene: TRBJ2-2; v_gene: TRBV20-1
CDR3nt: TGTGCCAGCAGTTTAGACGGAGGCTATGGCTACACCTTC; CDR3aa: CASSLDGGYGYTF; d_gene: .; abundance: .; j_gene: TRBJ1-2; v_gene: TRBV27
CDR3nt: TGCGCCAGCAGCCAAGATCTGGCAGGTCCCTATGGCTACACCTTC; CDR3aa: CASSQDLAGPYGYTF; d_gene: .; abundance: once; j_gene: TRBJ1-2; v_gene: TRBV4-3
CDR3nt: TGTGCCAGTAGTACCCCGGCCGGGGAGCTGTTTTTT; CDR3aa: CASSTPAGELFF; d_gene: .; abundance: .; j_gene: TRBJ2-2; v_gene: TRBV19
CDR3nt: TGTGCCTGGAGTGTGGGACAGGCGTCCTCTAACTATGGCTACACCTTC; CDR3aa: CAWSVGQASSNYGYTF; d_gene: TRBD1; abundance: .; j_gene: TRBJ1-2; v_gene: TRBV30
CDR3nt: TGTGCCAGCAGCCAATGGGGAGGACAGGGACAGAATTCACCCCTCCACTTT; CDR3aa: CASSQWGGQGQNSPLHF; d_gene: TRBD1; abundance: .; j_gene: TRBJ1-6; v_gene: TRBV7-2
CDR3nt: TGTGCCAGCAACCCATCCGGGACAGGGAATTCACCCCTCCACTTT; CDR3aa: CASNPSGTGNSPLHF; d_gene: TRBD1; abundance: .; j_gene: TRBJ1-6; v_gene: TRBV6-5
CDR3nt: TGTGCCAGCAGCTTAGGATCGCGGGGTGTTAATGAAAAACTGTTTTTT; CDR3aa: CASSLGSRGVNEKLFF; d_gene: .; abundance: .; j_gene: TRBJ1-4; v_gene: TRBV7-6
CDR3nt: TGTGCCAGCAGGTTTGATGACAGGGGCTCCTACGAGCAGTACTTC; CDR3aa: CASRFDDRGSYEQYF; d_gene: TRBD1; abundance: .; j_gene: TRBJ2-7; v_gene: TRBV7-9
CDR3nt: TGTGCCACCAGCAGAGGGTTAGCGGTTAAATACAATGAGCAGTTCTTC; CDR3aa: CATSRGLAVKYNEQFF; d_gene: .; abundance: .; j_gene: TRBJ2-1; v_gene: TRBV15